This passage covers 5 T cell receptor beta chains from one sample sequenced in a study of T-cell reconstitution after alpha-beta-depleted transplantation in children. TCRbeta library construction was performed incorporating unique molecular identifiers. TCRdb processed the PCR reads anew with MiXCR; each CDR3 protein has one entry. The top ten clones hold roughly 7% of a sample with around 270,000 distinct CDR3 sequences, about 9.4% of them seen once. This material consisted of PBMCs, taken before TCRalphabeta/CD19-depleted stem cell transplant. These receptor sequences come from a boy younger than two with acute myeloid leukemia, due to receive a stem cell transplant.

This clonotype has a count of ten or more. This chain joins TRBV20-1 and TRBJ2-2; 7 positions match TRBD1. The CDR3 extends over 14 amino acids. Germline V gives CDR1 DFQATT, CDR2 SNEGSKA (reference sequence). V was pared by 3 bases and J by 4 bases, with 5 bases of the junction left unmatched. Written as DNA, the CDR3 is TGCAGTGCTAGTACAGGGGCGTTCACCGGGGAGCTGTTTTTT. It is translated as CSASTGAFTGELFF.

The table lists this clonotype with many counts. The chain links TRBV10-3 to TRBJ2-6, with D maybe TRBD1 (5 bases). V lost 4 bases and J 0 bases, leaving 10 bases between the germline ends. The CDR3 covers 16 residues. Germline lookup yields CDR1 ENHRY and CDR2 SYGVKD. The CDR3 DNA is TGTGCCATCAGTGTAACAGGAAGCTCTGGGGCCAACGTCCTGACTTTC. Its protein product is CAISVTGSSGANVLTF.

This clonotype was detected only a few times. The rearrangement joins TRBV7-6 to TRBJ2-7; D is unresolved. The CDR3 is made up of 15 amino acids. Trimming cost V 5 bases and J 0 bases, with 14 bases left between them. The germline gives CDR1 SGHVS, CDR2 FNYEAQ. CDR3 DNA: TGTGCCAGCAGCCCTCGAGTGGGAAGCTCCTACGAGCAGTACTTC. It is translated as CASSPRVGSSYEQYF.

This clonotype was counted ten times or more. V usage is TRBV10-3 and J usage is TRBJ2-1; no reliable D call. The CDR3 runs to 13 residues. Germline lookup yields CDR1 ENHRY and CDR2 SYGVKD. Trimming removed 2 bases from V and 9 bases from J, with 11 bases in between. DNA for the CDR3: TGTGCCATCAGTGAGATAGGGAAGGTTGAGCAGTTCTTC. Amino acid sequence: CAISEIGKVEQFF.

There are many counts of this clonotype. This chain connects TRBV12-3 or TRBV12-4 to TRBJ2-2; TRBD1 agrees at 10 bases. The CDR3 runs 15 residues. The V segment lost 6 bases and the J segment 2 bases; nucleotides outside the gene matches: 3. DNA for the CDR3: TGTGCCAGCAGGAGACAGGGGGCCAACACCGGGGAGCTGTTTTTT. This codes for CASRRQGANTGELFF.